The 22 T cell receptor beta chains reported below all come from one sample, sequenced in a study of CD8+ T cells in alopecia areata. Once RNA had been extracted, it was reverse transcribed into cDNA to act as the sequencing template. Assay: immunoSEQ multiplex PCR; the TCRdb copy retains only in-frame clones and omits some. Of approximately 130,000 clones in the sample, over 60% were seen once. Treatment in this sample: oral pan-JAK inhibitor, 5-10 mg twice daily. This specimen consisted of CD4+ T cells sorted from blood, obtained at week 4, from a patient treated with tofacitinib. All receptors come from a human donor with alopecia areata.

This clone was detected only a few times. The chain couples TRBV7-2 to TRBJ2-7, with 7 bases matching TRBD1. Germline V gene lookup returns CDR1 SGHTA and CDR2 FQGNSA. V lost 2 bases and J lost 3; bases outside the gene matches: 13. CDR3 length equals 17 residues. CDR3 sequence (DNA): TGTGCCAGCAGCTTATCCTCATCCCGGGACAGAGACTACGAGCAGTACTTC. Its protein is CASSLSSSRDRDYEQYF.

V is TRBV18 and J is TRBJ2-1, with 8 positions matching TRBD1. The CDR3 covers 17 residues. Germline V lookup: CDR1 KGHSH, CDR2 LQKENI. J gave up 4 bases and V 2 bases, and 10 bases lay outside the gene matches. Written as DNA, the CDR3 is TGTGCCAGCTCACCAGCGAACGGACAGGGTTCATACAATGAGCAGTTCTTC. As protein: CASSPANGQGSYNEQFF.

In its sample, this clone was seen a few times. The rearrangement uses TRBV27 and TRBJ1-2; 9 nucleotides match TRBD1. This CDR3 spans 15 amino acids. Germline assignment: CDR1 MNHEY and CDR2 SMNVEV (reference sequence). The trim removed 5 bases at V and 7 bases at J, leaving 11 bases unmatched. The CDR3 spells CASSAYRDRVSGYTF. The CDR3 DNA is TGTGCCAGCAGTGCTTACCGGGACAGGGTGTCTGGCTACACCTTC.

The CDR3 reads CASSLSGTSTDTQYF. DNA of the CDR3: TGTGCCAGCAGCTTGAGCGGGACGAGCACAGATACGCAGTATTTT. The chain couples TRBV7-2 to TRBJ2-3; 7 positions match TRBD2. The V gene end was trimmed by 3 bases and the J gene end by 0 bases; junction bases not matched to a gene: 3. The CDR3 totals 15 residues. In germline, CDR1 is SGHTA, CDR2 FQGNSA.

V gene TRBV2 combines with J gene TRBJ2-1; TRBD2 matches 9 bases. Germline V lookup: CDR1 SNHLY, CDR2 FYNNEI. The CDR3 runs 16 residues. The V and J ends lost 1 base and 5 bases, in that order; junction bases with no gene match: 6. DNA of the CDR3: TGTGCCAGCAGTGAAGAGGGTAGCGGGGGTAACAATGAGCAGTTCTTC. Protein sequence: CASSEEGSGGNNEQFF. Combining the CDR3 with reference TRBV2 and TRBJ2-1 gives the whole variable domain EPEVTQTPSHQVTQMGQEVILRCVPISNHLYFYWYRQILGQKVEFLVSFYNNEISEKSEIFDDQFSVERPDGSNFTLKIRSTKLEDSAMYFCASSEEGSGGNNEQFFGPGTRLTVL.

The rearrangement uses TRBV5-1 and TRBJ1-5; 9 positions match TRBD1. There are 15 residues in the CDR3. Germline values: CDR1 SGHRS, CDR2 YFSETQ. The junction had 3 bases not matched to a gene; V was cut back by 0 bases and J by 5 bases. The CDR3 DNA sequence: TGCGCCAGCAGCTTGGATACAGGGGGCGATCAGCCCCAGCATTTT. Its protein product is CASSLDTGGDQPQHF.

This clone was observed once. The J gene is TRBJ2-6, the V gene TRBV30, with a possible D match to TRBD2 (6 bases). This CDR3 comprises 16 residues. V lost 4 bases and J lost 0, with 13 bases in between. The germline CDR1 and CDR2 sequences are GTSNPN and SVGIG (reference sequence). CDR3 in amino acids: CAWTGTGYSGANVLTF. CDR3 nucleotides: TGTGCCTGGACCGGGACTGGGTACTCTGGGGCCAACGTCCTGACTTTC.

The CDR3 DNA follows: TGCGCCAGCCACGACAGTATGAACACTGAAGCTTTCTTT. Its protein is CASHDSMNTEAFF. This chain connects TRBV5-1 to TRBJ1-1; the D gene is possibly TRBD1 (5 bases). V lost 7 bases, J lost 0 bases, and 10 bases lay in between. Germline assignment: CDR1 SGHRS and CDR2 YFSETQ. CDR3 length: 13 amino acids.

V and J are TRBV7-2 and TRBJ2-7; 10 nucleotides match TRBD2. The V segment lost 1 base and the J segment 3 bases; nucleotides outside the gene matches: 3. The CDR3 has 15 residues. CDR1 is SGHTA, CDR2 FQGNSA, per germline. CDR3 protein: CASSLEGLARYEQYF. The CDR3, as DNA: TGTGCCAGCAGCTTAGAGGGACTAGCGCGCTACGAGCAGTACTTC.

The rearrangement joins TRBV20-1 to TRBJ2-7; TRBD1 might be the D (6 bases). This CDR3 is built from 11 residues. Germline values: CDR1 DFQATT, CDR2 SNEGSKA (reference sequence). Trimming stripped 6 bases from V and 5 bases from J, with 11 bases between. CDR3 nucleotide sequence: TGCAGTGCGGCACAGGGCAACGAGCAGTACTTC. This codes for CSAAQGNEQYF.

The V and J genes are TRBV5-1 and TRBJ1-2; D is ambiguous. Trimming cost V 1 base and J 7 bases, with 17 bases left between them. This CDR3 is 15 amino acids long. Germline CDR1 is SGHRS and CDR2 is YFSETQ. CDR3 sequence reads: CASSLSDGGIGGYTF. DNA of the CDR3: TGCGCCAGCAGCTTGTCGGACGGAGGCATCGGTGGCTACACCTTC.

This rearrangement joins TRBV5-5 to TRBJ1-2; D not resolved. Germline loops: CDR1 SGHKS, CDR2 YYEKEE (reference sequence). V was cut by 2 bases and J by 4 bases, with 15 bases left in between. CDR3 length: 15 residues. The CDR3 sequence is CASSFSAGGIYGYTF. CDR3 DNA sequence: TGTGCCAGCAGCTTTTCAGCGGGAGGTATCTATGGCTACACCTTC.

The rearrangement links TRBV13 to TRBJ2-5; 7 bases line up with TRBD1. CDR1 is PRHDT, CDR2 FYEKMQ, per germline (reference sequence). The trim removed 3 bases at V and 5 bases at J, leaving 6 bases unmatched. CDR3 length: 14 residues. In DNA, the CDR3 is TGTGCCAGCAGCTTTTCGACAGGGTGGGAGACCCAGTACTTC. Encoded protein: CASSFSTGWETQYF. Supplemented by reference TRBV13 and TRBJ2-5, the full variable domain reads AAGVIQSPRHLIKEKRETATLKCYPIPRHDTVYWYQQGPGQDPQFLISFYEKMQSDKGSIPDRFSAQQFSDYHSELNMSSLELGDSALYFCASSFSTGWETQYFGPGTRLLVL.

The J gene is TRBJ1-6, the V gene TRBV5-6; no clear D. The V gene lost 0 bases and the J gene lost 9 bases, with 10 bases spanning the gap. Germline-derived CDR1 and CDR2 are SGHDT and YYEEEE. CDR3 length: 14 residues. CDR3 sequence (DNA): TGTGCCAGCAGCTTGGACCGGCAAGTTTCACCCCTCCACTTT. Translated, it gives CASSLDRQVSPLHF.

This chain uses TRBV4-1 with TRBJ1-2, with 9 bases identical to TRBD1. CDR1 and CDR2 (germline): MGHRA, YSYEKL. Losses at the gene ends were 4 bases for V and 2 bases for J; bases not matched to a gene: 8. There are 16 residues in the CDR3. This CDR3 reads CASSRTQGASNYGYTF. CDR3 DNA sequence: TGCGCCAGCAGCCGAACACAGGGGGCTTCGAACTATGGCTACACCTTC.

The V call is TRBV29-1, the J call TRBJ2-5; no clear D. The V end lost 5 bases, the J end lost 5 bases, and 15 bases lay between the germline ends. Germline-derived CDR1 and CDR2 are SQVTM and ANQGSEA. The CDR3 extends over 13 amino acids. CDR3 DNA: TGCAGCGTTAGAACTACTTCGAGTGAGACCCAGTACTTC. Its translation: CSVRTTSSETQYF.

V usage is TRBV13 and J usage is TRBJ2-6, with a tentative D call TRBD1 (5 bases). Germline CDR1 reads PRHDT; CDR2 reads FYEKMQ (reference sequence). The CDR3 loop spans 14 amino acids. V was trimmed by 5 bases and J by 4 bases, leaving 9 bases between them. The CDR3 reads CASSQGSGANVLTF. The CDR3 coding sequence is TGTGCCAGCAGCCAGGGTTCCGGGGCCAACGTCCTGACTTTC.

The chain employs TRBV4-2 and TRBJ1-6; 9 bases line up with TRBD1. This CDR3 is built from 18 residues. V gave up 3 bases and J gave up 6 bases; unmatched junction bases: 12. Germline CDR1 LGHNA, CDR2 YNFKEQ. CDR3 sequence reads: CASSQDSLRGQGNSPLHF. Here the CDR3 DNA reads TGTGCCAGCAGCCAGGACTCGCTGAGGGGACAGGGTAATTCACCCCTCCACTTT.

DNA of the CDR3: TGTGCCAGCACCGGGACACCGTCCTATGGCTACACCTTC. Its protein product is CASTGTPSYGYTF. V and J are TRBV7-2 and TRBJ1-2, with D perhaps TRBD1 (6 bases). Germline V gives CDR1 SGHTA, CDR2 FQGNSA. This CDR3 region has 13 residues. Trimming removed 7 bases at V and 4 bases at J, with 13 bases between.

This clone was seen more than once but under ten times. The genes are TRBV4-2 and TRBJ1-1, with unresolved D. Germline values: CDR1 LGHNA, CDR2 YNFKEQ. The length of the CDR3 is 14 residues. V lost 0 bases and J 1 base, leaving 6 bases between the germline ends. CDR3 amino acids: CASSQDVGNTEAFF. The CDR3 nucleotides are TGTGCCAGCAGCCAAGATGTGGGGAACACTGAAGCTTTCTTT.

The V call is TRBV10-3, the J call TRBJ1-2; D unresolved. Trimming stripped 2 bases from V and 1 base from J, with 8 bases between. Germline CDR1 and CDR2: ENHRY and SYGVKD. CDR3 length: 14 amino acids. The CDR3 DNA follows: TGTGCCATCAGTGAGGGAAGAGGTAACTATGGCTACACCTTC. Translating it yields CAISEGRGNYGYTF.

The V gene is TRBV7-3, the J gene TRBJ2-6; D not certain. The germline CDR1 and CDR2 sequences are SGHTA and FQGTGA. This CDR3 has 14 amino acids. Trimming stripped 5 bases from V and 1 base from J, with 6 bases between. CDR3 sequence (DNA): TGTGCCAGCAGCCGCCGTTCTGGGGCCAACGTCCTGACTTTC. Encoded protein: CASSRRSGANVLTF. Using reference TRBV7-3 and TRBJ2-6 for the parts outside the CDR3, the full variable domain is GAGVSQTPSNKVTEKGKYVELRCDPISGHTALYWYRQSLGQGPEFLIYFQGTGAADDSGLPNDRFFAVRPEGSVSTLKIQRTERGDSAVYLCASSRRSGANVLTFGAGSRLTVL.